Below are 30 T cell receptor beta chains sequenced from a single sample in a study of T cell repertoires in cytomegalovirus infection. Each CDR3 protein is one row after TCRdb ran MiXCR on the reads. The data contain 250,000 to 300,000 distinct CDR3 sequences, over 8% of them seen just once; the ten biggest clones take up around 15%. Sequencing used PBMCs. The receptors shown here come from a human donor in good health (CMV status not recorded). Some clones in this sample may be carry-over from other donors' samples.

V usage is TRBV11-3 and J usage is TRBJ2-1, with 15 bases that match TRBD2. Germline assignment: CDR1 SGHNT and CDR2 YENEEA. The CDR3 contains 16 residues. V lost 0 bases and J lost 10; bases outside the gene matches: 4. This chain's CDR3 is CASSLDHGLAGGEQFF. Written as DNA, the CDR3 is TGTGCCAGCAGCTTAGATCACGGACTAGCGGGAGGGGAGCAGTTCTTC.

This clonotype was found many times. The chain links TRBV7-2 to TRBJ1-2; the D gene is possibly TRBD1 (5 bases). Germline values: CDR1 SGHTA, CDR2 FQGNSA. The CDR3 spans 13 residues. V lost 5 bases and J 7 bases, leaving 14 bases between the germline ends. CDR3 nucleotides: TGTGCCAGCAGCCTCAAAAGGGACGTTGGCTACACCTTC. Translation gives CASSLKRDVGYTF.

The rearrangement links TRBV18 to TRBJ1-6, with D possibly matching TRBD1 (6 bases). V lost 3 bases to trimming and J lost 7 bases, with 13 bases between them. Germline loops: CDR1 KGHSH, CDR2 LQKENI. The CDR3 has 15 residues. For the CDR3, the DNA is TGTGCCAGCTCACCCCTGGACAGCGTCAATTCACCCCTCCACTTT. Residues: CASSPLDSVNSPLHF.

This clonotype was counted at least ten times. This chain connects TRBV7-2 to TRBJ1-5; D perhaps matches TRBD1 (5 bases). Germline CDR1 and CDR2: SGHTA and FQGNSA. The CDR3 length is 16 residues. The ends were cut back, 7 bases at V and 6 bases at J, with 22 bases in the middle. CDR3 protein: CASNAGAGRAGQPQHF. The CDR3 DNA follows: TGTGCCAGCAACGCTGGGGCCGGCAGGGCTGGTCAGCCCCAGCATTTT.

In this sample, this clonotype turned up many times. The chain carries TRBV20-1 and TRBJ1-5, with 10 bases identical to TRBD1. Germline V gene lookup returns CDR1 DFQATT and CDR2 SNEGSKA (reference sequence). After removal of 5 bases from V and 4 bases from J, the junction contained 8 bases not matched to a gene. The CDR3 contains 15 residues. The DNA for the CDR3 is TGCAGTGCTTTTCAAGGGGGACAGGGGAATCAGCCCCAGCATTTT. It codes for CSAFQGGQGNQPQHF.

The table lists this clonotype with many counts. V and J are TRBV20-1 and TRBJ1-1, with no clear D. Deletions cut 0 bases from V and 2 bases from J, with 13 bases between. Looked up from germline, CDR1 is DFQATT and CDR2 is SNEGSKA (reference sequence). The CDR3 contains 15 residues. CDR3 sequence (DNA): TGCAGTGCTAGAGATCGAGGGATGAGAAACACTGAAGCTTTCTTT. Its protein product is CSARDRGMRNTEAFF.

In its sample, this clonotype was seen many times. V gene TRBV7-2 combines with J gene TRBJ2-7; 11 positions match TRBD2. The CDR3 spans 16 residues. V lost 6 bases to trimming and J lost 3 bases; unmatched junction nucleotides: 10. Per germline, CDR1 SGHTA and CDR2 FQGNSA. The DNA for the CDR3 is TGTGCCAGCAGAATAACCACTAGCGGGAGTTACTACGAGCAGTACTTC. Residues: CASRITTSGSYYEQYF. The variable domain in full, with the rest retrieved from reference TRBV7-2 and TRBJ2-7, is GAGVSQSPSNKVTEKGKDVELRCDPISGHTALYWYRQSLGQGLEFLIYFQGNSAPDKSGLPSDRFSAERTGGSVSTLTIQRTQQEDSAVYLCASRITTSGSYYEQYFGPGTRLTVT.

The chain joins TRBV9 to TRBJ1-3; 11 bases agree with TRBD1. CDR1 and CDR2 (germline): SGDLS, YYNGEE. This CDR3 contains 16 residues. J was trimmed by 2 bases and V by 3 bases; bases with no gene match: 4. In nucleotides, the CDR3 is TGTGCCAGCAGCGCAGGACAGGGGGCAGCTGGAAACACCATATATTTT. This codes for CASSAGQGAAGNTIYF.

This clonotype was observed many times. The gene calls are TRBV7-6 and TRBJ2-7; the D gene could be TRBD1 or TRBD2 (5 bases each). With 1 base removed from V and 2 bases from J, the gap between germline ends came to 12 bases. Germline CDR1 and CDR2: SGHVS and FNYEAQ. This CDR3 is 15 amino acids long. CDR3 DNA: TGTGCCAGCAGCTTAGATTTCTCGGGACCCTACGAGCAGTACTTC. This sequence encodes CASSLDFSGPYEQYF.

This clonotype was observed many times. The V and J genes are TRBV27 and TRBJ1-5, with TRBD1 identical over 8 bases. The germline V gene has CDR1 MNHEY and CDR2 SMNVEV (reference sequence). The V gene end was trimmed by 3 bases and the J gene end by 6 bases; junction bases not matched to a gene: 4. The CDR3 is made up of 14 amino acids. CDR3 loop: CASSFSGGGQPQHF. As DNA, the CDR3 is TGTGCCAGCAGTTTTTCAGGGGGCGGTCAGCCCCAGCATTTT.

This clonotype was picked up many times. The chain couples TRBV12-3 or TRBV12-4 to TRBJ2-6, with D unclear. Trimming removed 3 bases from V and 4 bases from J, with 10 bases in between. The CDR3 loop spans 15 amino acids. The CDR3 DNA follows: TGTGCCAGCAGTTTTGTATCCCCCGGGGCCAACGTCCTGACTTTC. Translating gives CASSFVSPGANVLTF.

The table lists this clonotype with many counts. This chain connects TRBV7-8 to TRBJ2-1; 9 bases match TRBD1. CDR1 SGHVS and CDR2 FQNEAQ come from the germline V gene. The V and J ends lost 3 bases and 10 bases, in that order; junction bases with no gene match: 7. The CDR3 extends over 14 amino acids. This CDR3 is CASSFPGQGQEQFF. The DNA for the CDR3 is TGTGCCAGCAGCTTCCCGGGACAGGGTCAGGAGCAGTTCTTC. The full variable domain, its missing parts supplied by reference TRBV7-8 and TRBJ2-1, is GAGVSQSPRYKVAKRGQDVALRCDPISGHVSLFWYQQALGQGPEFLTYFQNEAQLDKSGLPSDRFFAERPEGSVSTLKIQRTQQEDSAVYLCASSFPGQGQEQFFGPGTRLTVL.

This clonotype came up many times. This chain uses TRBV4-1 with TRBJ2-7; D remains unclear. Looked up from germline, CDR1 is MGHRA and CDR2 is YSYEKL. CDR3 length: 14 amino acids. V dropped 0 bases and J dropped 3 bases, with 9 bases sitting between them. The DNA for the CDR3 is TGCGCCAGCAGCCAAGAGGAGAACCGCTACGAGCAGTACTTC. Translated, it gives CASSQEENRYEQYF.

This clonotype was picked up a small number of times. This sequence joins TRBV28 and TRBJ1-2; D remains ambiguous. Trimming pared 7 bases from V and 4 bases from J, leaving 16 bases between. The CDR3 is 14 amino acids. CDR1 and CDR2 from the germline V gene are MDHEN and SYDVKM. The CDR3 is CASTPGRGSYGYTF. DNA of the CDR3: TGTGCCAGCACCCCCGGACGGGGAAGCTATGGCTACACCTTC.

This clonotype was seen at least ten times. V is TRBV28 and J is TRBJ2-2, with 7 bases fitting TRBD2. The V gene's germline CDR1 is MDHEN and CDR2 SYDVKM. The CDR3 is made up of 14 amino acids. V lost 6 bases to trimming and J lost 4 bases; unmatched junction nucleotides: 5. This chain's CDR3 is CASSRGTTTGELFF. CDR3 nucleotides: TGTGCCAGCAGCCGCGGGACTACCACCGGGGAGCTGTTTTTT.

This clonotype was picked up a small number of times. The gene calls are TRBV28 and TRBJ1-2; D might be TRBD1 (5 bases). The CDR3 length is 15 residues. V dropped 6 bases and J dropped 1 base, with 15 bases sitting between them. Germline CDR1 MDHEN, CDR2 SYDVKM. CDR3 sequence (DNA): TGTGCCAGCAGACCCCCGGGACGGATTAACTATGGCTACACCTTC. This gives the protein CASRPPGRINYGYTF.

This clonotype was observed many times. This chain uses TRBV7-2 with TRBJ1-2, with TRBD1 identical over 9 bases. The CDR3 length is 16 residues. J was trimmed by 3 bases and V by 2 bases; bases with no gene match: 7. Per the germline V gene, CDR1 is SGHTA and CDR2 is FQGNSA. CDR3 in DNA: TGTGCCAGCAGCTTACTCAAGGACAGGGGTGACTATGGCTACACCTTC. Residues: CASSLLKDRGDYGYTF. The complete variable domain, with remaining parts taken from reference TRBV7-2 and TRBJ1-2, reads GAGVSQSPSNKVTEKGKDVELRCDPISGHTALYWYRQSLGQGLEFLIYFQGNSAPDKSGLPSDRFSAERTGGSVSTLTIQRTQQEDSAVYLCASSLLKDRGDYGYTFGSGTRLTVV.

This clonotype was recorded many times. This sequence joins TRBV6-2 or TRBV6-3 and TRBJ2-5; the match to TRBD2 covers 7 bases. The length of the CDR3 is 14 residues. Losses at the gene ends were 5 bases for V and 2 bases for J; bases not matched to a gene: 5. In germline, CDR1 is MNHEY, CDR2 SVGEGT. Here the CDR3 reads CASSTGGLQETQYF. The CDR3 DNA follows: TGTGCCAGCAGTACTGGGGGACTACAAGAGACCCAGTACTTC.

In this sample, this clonotype turned up many times. The chain couples TRBV7-2 to TRBJ1-6; weak D call: TRBD1 (5 bases). This CDR3 is built from 12 residues. Trimming cost V 4 bases and J 14 bases, with 12 bases left between them. CDR1 and CDR2 (germline): SGHTA, FQGNSA. The CDR3 DNA follows: TGTGCCAGCAGCTCAGGGTGGGAAACCCTCCACTTT. Encoded protein: CASSSGWETLHF.

This clonotype was observed a few times. This rearrangement joins TRBV12-3 or TRBV12-4 to TRBJ2-7, with D possibly matching TRBD1 (5 bases). This CDR3 has 16 residues. Trimming removed 6 bases at V and 2 bases at J, with 20 bases between. CDR3 loop: CASSPQGVFAPYEQYF. The CDR3 DNA sequence: TGTGCCAGCAGCCCTCAAGGGGTCTTCGCCCCCTACGAGCAGTACTTC.

In this sample, this clonotype turned up many times. The chain recombines TRBV6-9 with TRBJ1-5, with D hard to call. CDR3 length: 15 residues. The ends were cut back, 8 bases at V and 4 bases at J, with 18 bases in the middle. Germline V gene data show CDR1 as MNHGY and CDR2 as SVAAGI. CDR3 in amino acids: CASCSDRKRNQPQHF. The DNA for the CDR3 is TGTGCCAGCTGTTCGGACCGAAAGAGGAATCAGCCCCAGCATTTT.

Regarding this clonotype: This may be a read error, as it is one base from a much larger clone. Likely a read error: the CDR3 ends without its conserved phenylalanine or tryptophan. The chain couples TRBV10-3 to TRBJ2-7, with a weak D call TRBD2 (5 bases). Germline assignment: CDR1 ENHRY and CDR2 SYGVKD. V lost 6 bases, J lost 1 base, and 16 bases lay in between. This CDR3 is built from 15 residues. CDR3 sequence reads: CAIRRGPGASYEQYI. In DNA, the CDR3 is TGTGCCATCAGGAGAGGGCCAGGCGCATCCTACGAGCAGTACATC.

The chain uses TRBV2 and TRBJ1-1; TRBD1 matches 7 bases. Germline lookup yields CDR1 SNHLY and CDR2 FYNNEI. The CDR3 spans 16 residues. The junction had 9 bases not matched to a gene; V was cut back by 5 bases and J by 0 bases. The CDR3 reads CASSRPRDSLNTEAFF. The CDR3 DNA sequence: TGTGCCAGCAGTCGCCCGAGGGACAGCCTGAACACTGAAGCTTTCTTT.

In this sample, this clonotype turned up many times. CDR3 sequence: CASSLDHDNYGYTF. CDR3 coding DNA: TGTGCCAGCAGCTTAGACCACGACAACTATGGCTACACCTTC. V usage is TRBV7-2 and J usage is TRBJ1-2; D is undetermined. This CDR3 has 14 residues. CDR1 and CDR2 from the germline V gene are SGHTA and FQGNSA. V lost 1 base and J 2 bases, leaving 8 bases between the germline ends.

The chain couples TRBV7-2 to TRBJ2-7, with D perhaps matching TRBD1 (6 bases). Germline V lookup: CDR1 SGHTA, CDR2 FQGNSA. Trimming stripped 4 bases from V and 1 base from J, with 17 bases between. The CDR3 sequence is 16 residues long. CDR3 coding DNA: TGTGCCAGCAGCTCGATCCGGACAGCAGATTCCTACGAGCAGTACTTC. It yields the protein CASSSIRTADSYEQYF.

This chain joins TRBV19 and TRBJ1-2; D gene uncertain. V lost 5 bases to trimming and J lost 2 bases, with 18 bases between them. Germline V gene lookup returns CDR1 LNHDA and CDR2 SQIVND (reference sequence). The CDR3 sequence is 16 residues long. The CDR3 here is CASSLGHSGENYGYTF. The CDR3 DNA sequence: TGTGCCAGTAGTCTAGGTCATTCCGGCGAAAACTATGGCTACACCTTC.

The table lists this clonotype with many counts. J is TRBJ1-2 and V is TRBV6-2 or TRBV6-3; 7 positions agree with TRBD1. Unmatched junction bases numbered 7, after V lost 5 bases and J lost 4 bases. This CDR3 spans 14 amino acids. CDR1 is MNHEY, CDR2 SVGEGT, per germline. CDR3: CASSTPTGIYGYTF. The CDR3 region has the DNA TGTGCCAGCAGTACTCCGACAGGGATCTATGGCTACACCTTC.

In its sample, this clonotype was seen many times. V and J are TRBV19 and TRBJ1-2; TRBD1 aligns across 10 bases. The CDR3 sequence is 16 residues long. Germline values: CDR1 LNHDA, CDR2 SQIVND (reference sequence). With V trimmed by 3 bases and J by 5 bases, 9 bases remained unmatched. CDR3 DNA: TGTGCCAGTAGTATGAACGAGGGGACAGGGGAATATGGCTACACCTTC. Encoded protein: CASSMNEGTGEYGYTF.

This clonotype has a handful of counts. One junction end does not reproduce the germline sequence, and a read error may be involved. V gene TRBV12-5 combines with J gene TRBJ2-3; D not resolved. There are 15 residues in the CDR3. Germline V gene data show CDR1 as LGHNT and CDR2 as FRNRAP. CDR3 residues: CASGPTDFNTNTQYF. In nucleotides, the CDR3 is TGTGCTAGTGGCCCCACAGATTTCAACACAAATACGCAGTATTTT.

The table lists this clonotype with many counts. V and J are TRBV15 and TRBJ1-3; D is unclear. Germline V gene data show CDR1 as LNHNV and CDR2 as YYDKDF (reference sequence). This CDR3 is built from 14 residues. The V and J ends lost 0 bases and 2 bases respectively, with 5 bases between them. CDR3 nucleotides: TGTGCCACCAGCAGAGATGCAGCTGGAAACACCATATATTTT. Protein product: CATSRDAAGNTIYF.